Detailed here is one TCR beta chain. Its recognized antigen is unknown. The sample holds no much larger clone one base away, and base qualities are not on file. The data were obtained in a study of Ad26.COV2.S vaccination and SARS-CoV-2 variants (dated by TCRdb to 2020 to 2022). Regarding the research as a whole: Donors in the vaccine arm were drawn from COV1001, a multicentre, randomized, double-blind, placebo-controlled phase I-IIa trial testing Ad26.COV2.S in healthy adults. Dosing of Ad26.COV2.S was intramuscular, at either 5x10^10 or 1x10^11 viral particles, delivered as one shot or as two shots spaced 56 days apart. TCRbeta repertoire sequencing served as the tool for gauging how specific and how broad the SARS-CoV-2-reactive T cell receptors were following Ad26.COV2.S vaccination. A total of around 32 samples were included in the TCR-sequenced set, comprising around 20 Ad26.COV2.S vaccine recipients, 5 placebo recipients and 8 SARS-CoV-2 convalescent individuals. Trial participants were randomized into five groups of five, in which low-dose or high-dose Ad26.COV2.S was given once or twice, or placebo was given on both occasions. Investigators did not know the trial group allocation while performing experiments and assessing outcomes. The paper as a whole reports these results and caveats: Vaccine and placebo recipients had comparable non-spike TCR breadth, which fits with the vaccine containing only spike. It was noted by the authors that total T cell responses may have been underestimated by the TCR breadth and depth analyses. After vaccination, spike-specific CD8+ and CD4+ T cell responses were reported to show substantial breadth. Compared with placebo recipients, Ad26.COV2.S recipients showed higher spike-specific TCR breadth (P = 0.0014). The study was not powered to compare responses between vaccine doses or regimens.

The treatment or condition label, read with the paper, signifies: about 20 received Ad26.COV2.S at low or high dose, single or two shots; a few received placebo; per-sample allocation not given. Repertoires of vaccine and placebo recipients were sequenced from samples taken on day 63 after the first injection. In Cohort 1b, around 23 adults aged 18-55 years were enrolled at a single site in Boston, USA, between 29 July and 7 August 2020. Ad26.COV2.S was a replication-incompetent adenovirus type 26 vector expressing a prefusion-stabilized SARS-CoV-2 spike protein from the original Wuhan strain. The immunoSEQ Assay was the method used to sequence TCRbeta CDR3 regions. After extraction, genomic DNA underwent amplification by bias-controlled multiplex PCR, followed by high-throughput sequencing. Under the source paper's analysis protocol: Collapsing and filtering of sequences were performed to quantify the absolute abundance of each unique TCRbeta CDR3 region. T cell fraction was estimated by normalization of TCRbeta template counts to usable DNA, with usable DNA being measured through amplification of reference genes present in all nucleated cells. Repertoire TCRs were annotated as SARS-CoV-2-specific by exact matching of V gene, CDR3 amino acid sequence and J gene to a known reactive TCR set. MIRA supplied the reference SARS-CoV-2 TCR set, which was filtered for enrichment in COVID-19-positive ImmuneCODE repertoires so that public or cross-reactive TCRs were removed. Using the MIRA antigens, annotated TCRs were further analysed by specific ORF or by position within an ORF. Breadth was defined as the number of annotated unique rearrangements divided by the total number of unique productive rearrangements, and depth was defined as the summed frequency of the annotated unique rearrangements. Two-sided Wilcoxon rank-sum tests were used to compare TCR breadth between groups. TCRdb's version of the immuneACCESS table is confined to in-frame rearrangements and falls short of the full clone set. An unresolved V gene accounts for under half of the shortfall where checked; the remainder is of unknown origin. The V and J calls and the clone size are those of that table, but D and trimming were determined from the DNA. The sample data list 360,000 or so clones, and 80% to 90% of these were observed just once. The biggest ten clones account for about 3.4% of the sample.

Per the germline V gene (reference sequence), SEHNR is the CDR1 and FQNEAQ is the CDR2. Its CDR3 holds 18 amino acids, cysteine through phenylalanine. This entry keeps only the CDR3 DNA: 54 bases, framed from base 1. Trimming accounts for 1 base at V and 4 bases at J, while the number of junction bases matched to no gene is 15. This receptor was taken from a person aged 18-60 years who received the Ad26.COV2.S COVID-19 vaccine or a placebo. The chain is made from TRBV7-9 and TRBJ2-7; TRBD1 lines up with 8 middle nucleotides. This material consisted of peripheral blood, taken in a trial of Ad26.COV2.S vaccine versus placebo. The DNA sequence follows: TGTGCCAGCAGCTTAGGGAGTGGTCTAGGGACAGGAGAATACGAGCAGTACTTC. It codes for CASSLGSGLGTGEYEQYF.